This T cell receptor (beta chain) derives from a study of T-cell reconstitution after alpha-beta-depleted transplantation in children (TCRdb year 2016). A note on the overall study: The study quantitatively tracked T-cell immune reconstitution after TCRalphabeta/CD19-depleted allogeneic hematopoietic cell transplantation in children using TCR repertoire profiling.

Per the publication, the treatment or condition label means: allogeneic hematopoietic cell transplantation with graft depleted of TCRalphabeta T cells and CD19 B cells. TCRalphabeta/CD19-depleted allogeneic hematopoietic cell grafts were given to the transplant recipients, all of whom were children. Preparation of the library involved PCR. The sample was run on an Illumina HiSeq 2500. To normalize quantification of the TCRbeta repertoire, the TCR libraries were built with molecular barcoding that relied on unique molecular identifiers. TCRdb reprocessing: public reads trimmed at Q25 with fastp, clones called with MiXCR, in-frame beta chains kept. All rows with the same CDR3 protein become a single entry with the most common DNA and genes. This sample is represented by a few hundred thousand distinct CDR3 sequences; over 40% of them were singletons. The top ten clones comprise under 30% of the sample.

Its CDR3 holds 17 amino acids, cysteine through phenylalanine. Solely the CDR3 DNA is kept, with 51 bases framed from the first base. According to the germline V gene, CDR1 reads SGHRS and CDR2 reads YFSETQ. V is trimmed back by 1 base and J by 0 bases, and the junction contains 7 bases that no gene match accounts for. At least ten counts were recorded for this clonotype. Its antigen is still unknown. Base quality data are lacking; no much larger clone is found one base away. The full study reports these points: In some patients, the high TCRbeta diversity seen at day 60 was put down to recipient T cells and intrathymic progenitors that had survived conditioning. Hyperexpanded clone frequencies declined over subsequent months; after one year, T-cell counts and TCRbeta diversity were mostly attributed to newly produced T cells. About two months after transplant, the apparently early recovery of alphabetaT-cell counts reportedly depended on just several hundred clones that had expanded rapidly and came from non-depleted graft cells.

This sequence was found in a girl aged 2-10 years with aplastic anemia, due to receive a stem cell transplant. The sequencing here drew on PBMCs, taken before TCRalphabeta/CD19-depleted stem cell transplant. The V and J segments used are TRBV5-1 and TRBJ2-1, and 7 junction bases match TRBD2. The CDR3 here reads CASSLMAGVNSYNEQFF. The DNA is as follows: TGCGCCAGCAGCTTGATGGCGGGAGTGAACTCCTACAATGAGCAGTTCTTC.